The rows below give T cell receptor beta chains drawn from one sample of a study of PD-L1 blockade in urothelial cancer. The method was immunoSEQ multiplex PCR; TCRdb's version includes in-frame clones alone and lacks a portion of them. This repertoire shows around 110,000 clones, roughly 90% found once; its top ten account for under 2%. This material consisted of PBMCs, taken around atezolizumab (anti-PD-L1) treatment. The receptors were sampled from a man in his 60s with urothelial cancer. CDR3s include the opening cysteine and the closing phenylalanine or tryptophan. The D gene is left open where the match is weak. Clone size appears in some rows only: once, few, many, or a class for an expanded clone.

v_gene	j_gene	d_gene	abundance	CDR3aa	CDR3nt
TRBV18	TRBJ2-7	NA	NA	CASSPGFYEQYF	TGTGCCAGCTCCCCGGGGTTCTACGAGCAGTACTTC
TRBV9	TRBJ2-5	NA	once	CASSSNRLQETQYF	TGTGCCAGCAGCTCCAACAGGCTCCAAGAGACCCAGTACTTC
TRBV7-9	TRBJ1-1	NA	NA	CASSLLSLNTEAFF	TGTGCCAGCAGCTTATTGAGCTTGAACACTGAAGCTTTCTTT
TRBV10-3	TRBJ2-7	TRBD1	NA	CAITKTGGFYEQYF	TGTGCCATCACCAAGACAGGGGGCTTCTACGAGCAGTACTTC
TRBV27	TRBJ2-7	TRBD2	NA	CASSGGRFSEQYF	TGTGCCAGCAGTGGCGGGAGATTTAGCGAGCAGTACTTC
TRBV28	TRBJ1-2	TRBD1	NA	CASRVYPGGMKNGYTF	TGTGCCAGCAGAGTTTACCCAGGGGGAATGAAAAATGGCTACACCTTC
TRBV19	TRBJ1-1	NA	NA	CASSIVPRDMNTEAFF	TGTGCCAGTAGTATAGTTCCCCGGGACATGAACACTGAAGCTTTCTTT
TRBV14	TRBJ2-7	TRBD1	NA	CASSQLQGAQAEQYF	TGTGCCAGCAGCCAACTCCAGGGGGCTCAGGCCGAGCAGTACTTC
TRBV19	TRBJ2-5	NA	NA	CASSIGRGWETQYF	TGTGCCAGTAGTATAGGGAGGGGTTGGGAGACCCAGTACTTC
TRBV30	TRBJ2-7	NA	once	CAWSDRDPYEQYF	TGTGCCTGGAGTGACAGGGACCCCTACGAGCAGTACTTC
TRBV5-1	TRBJ1-2	TRBD1	NA	CASHDGQGFYGYTF	TGCGCCAGCCACGATGGACAGGGCTTCTATGGCTACACCTTC
TRBV7-2	TRBJ1-2	NA	once	CASSLNPGNYGYTF	TGTGCCAGCAGCTTAAACCCAGGGAACTATGGCTACACCTTC
TRBV10-3	TRBJ1-5	NA	NA	CAISESFKGGIVTQPQHF	TGTGCCATCAGTGAGTCGTTTAAGGGAGGGATCGTGACTCAGCCCCAGCATTTT
TRBV18	TRBJ2-1	TRBD2	NA	CASSPQFTAGGNEQFF	TGTGCCAGCTCACCACAGTTTACAGCGGGAGGCAATGAGCAGTTCTTC
TRBV18	TRBJ1-2	NA	NA	CASSPPVTRGYGYTF	TGTGCCAGCTCACCACCCGTCACCAGGGGCTATGGCTACACCTTC
TRBV21-1	TRBJ2-7	NA	NA	CASSGGTTREDYEQYF	TGTGCCAGCAGCGGAGGGACTACCAGAGAGGACTACGAGCAGTACTTC
TRBV7-3	TRBJ2-3	NA	NA	CASSPLGTDTQYF	TGTGCCAGCAGCCCACTAGGCACAGATACGCAGTATTTT
TRBV6-5	TRBJ2-2	NA	NA	CASTSGGPDTGELFF	TGTGCCAGCACTTCCGGGGGACCTGACACCGGGGAGCTGTTTTTT
TRBV2	TRBJ2-7	NA	NA	CASTLGLARNTPYEQYF	TGTGCCAGCACCCTAGGACTCGCGCGCAACACCCCGTACGAGCAGTACTTC
TRBV13	TRBJ2-1	NA	NA	CASSTVGGYNEQFF	TGTGCCAGTTCGACAGTGGGGGGCTACAATGAGCAGTTCTTC
TRBV7-8	TRBJ1-2	NA	NA	CASSLGTLGLSYTF	TGTGCCAGCAGCCTTGGGACTTTGGGTTTAAGCTACACCTTC
TRBV4-1	TRBJ1-1	NA	NA	CASSHAPPGGTEAFF	TGCGCCAGCAGCCACGCCCCCCCGGGAGGGACTGAAGCTTTCTTT
TRBV2	TRBJ1-6	TRBD1	NA	CASVPTGAAKGAPLHF	TGTGCCAGCGTCCCAACAGGGGCGGCCAAAGGGGCACCCCTCCACTTT
TRBV10-3	TRBJ2-1	TRBD2	NA	CAISAASGEVGEQFF	TGTGCCATCAGTGCTGCTAGCGGGGAAGTGGGTGAGCAGTTCTTC
TRBV15	TRBJ2-1	TRBD1	NA	CATSREAGGVRGNEQFF	TGTGCCACCAGCAGAGAGGCAGGGGGTGTCCGAGGCAATGAGCAGTTCTTC
TRBV5-4	TRBJ1-2	NA	NA	CASSLQDGEYTF	TGTGCCAGCAGTCTACAGGACGGAGAGTACACCTTC
TRBV9	TRBJ2-2	NA	NA	CASSGLTVNTGELFF	TGTGCCAGCAGCGGCCTCACAGTAAACACCGGGGAGCTGTTTTTT
TRBV5-1	TRBJ2-7	TRBD2	NA	CASSQSGGNRGEQYF	TGCGCCAGCAGCCAAAGCGGGGGAAATAGGGGCGAGCAGTACTTC
TRBV7-2	TRBJ1-4	TRBD1	NA	CASSFWTGNEKLFF	TGTGCCAGCAGCTTTTGGACAGGGAATGAAAAACTGTTTTTT
TRBV4-2	TRBJ2-2	NA	NA	CASSREALTGELFF	TGTGCCAGCAGCCGAGAGGCCCTGACCGGGGAGCTGTTTTTT
TRBV6-5	TRBJ2-7	NA	NA	CASRTTEYESEQYF	TGTGCCAGCAGGACGACAGAATACGAATCTGAGCAGTACTTC
TRBV9	TRBJ2-4	NA	NA	CASSVASSEGNIQYF	TGTGCCAGCAGCGTAGCTTCGAGCGAGGGAAACATTCAGTACTTC
TRBV2	TRBJ2-3	TRBD2	NA	CASSGAGAGTDTQYF	TGTGCCAGCAGCGGAGCGGGAGCGGGCACAGATACGCAGTATTTT
TRBV2	TRBJ1-4	TRBD1	NA	CASSGQGQVNEKLFF	TGTGCCAGCAGTGGACAGGGACAGGTGAATGAAAAACTGTTTTTT
TRBV28	TRBJ1-5	TRBD1	NA	CASSVGQLLSQPQHF	TGTGCCAGCAGTGTGGGACAGCTCCTATCTCAGCCCCAGCATTTT
TRBV27	TRBJ2-7	TRBD2	once	CASHDSGGDEQYF	TGTGCCAGCCACGATAGTGGGGGGGACGAGCAGTACTTC
TRBV6-1	TRBJ2-7	TRBD1	NA	CASSEWDRSYEQYF	TGTGCCAGCAGTGAATGGGACAGGAGCTACGAGCAGTACTTC
TRBV7-2	TRBJ2-1	TRBD2	NA	CASRETSGGWDEQFF	TGTGCCAGCAGGGAGACTAGCGGGGGGTGGGATGAGCAGTTCTTC
TRBV25-1	TRBJ2-1	NA	NA	CASSELVFANSYNEQFF	TGTGCCAGCAGTGAACTAGTATTCGCCAATTCCTACAATGAGCAGTTCTTC
TRBV2	TRBJ1-3	NA	NA	CASRATSGNTIYF	TGTGCCAGCAGAGCGACCTCTGGAAACACCATATATTTT
TRBV19	TRBJ2-5	TRBD2	NA	CASSISTSGTVETQYF	TGTGCCAGTAGTATATCGACTAGCGGGACTGTTGAGACCCAGTACTTC
TRBV18	TRBJ2-3	TRBD2	NA	CASSPPGLAGDLDTQYF	TGTGCCAGCTCACCACCGGGGCTAGCGGGAGACTTGGATACGCAGTATTTT
TRBV7-3	TRBJ2-1	NA	NA	CASSLAGGPYNEQFF	TGTGCCAGCAGCTTAGCCGGGGGGCCTTACAATGAGCAGTTCTTC
TRBV28	TRBJ1-3	NA	NA	CASSDMIIVGMEGDTIYF	TGTGCCAGCAGCGACATGATCATAGTGGGGATGGAAGGGGACACCATATATTTT
TRBV10-3	TRBJ2-5	TRBD1	NA	CATSRDRGGETQYF	TGTGCCACATCCAGGGACAGGGGTGGAGAGACCCAGTACTTC
TRBV28	TRBJ2-3	NA	NA	CASEELSGTDTQYF	TGTGCCAGCGAGGAGCTTTCGGGGACAGATACGCAGTATTTT
TRBV27	TRBJ2-1	NA	NA	CASRKAGTSYNEQFF	TGTGCCAGCCGGAAGGCGGGAACCTCCTACAATGAGCAGTTCTTC
TRBV7-9	TRBJ1-2	NA	NA	CASSPDMLGYTF	TGTGCCAGCAGTCCGGACATGCTTGGCTACACCTTC
TRBV11-3	TRBJ2-7	NA	NA	CASSSRGPYEQYF	TGTGCCAGCAGCTCAAGGGGTCCCTACGAGCAGTACTTC
TRBV28	TRBJ2-7	TRBD1	NA	CASRRDRGYEQYF	TGTGCCAGCAGACGGGACAGGGGGTACGAGCAGTACTTC
TRBV6-5	TRBJ2-7	TRBD1	few	CASSYRGQGTYEQYF	TGTGCCAGCAGTTATAGGGGACAGGGCACCTACGAGCAGTACTTC
TRBV28	TRBJ2-6	NA	NA	CASSFGGLSSGANVLTF	TGTGCCAGCAGCTTCGGAGGCCTTAGCTCTGGGGCCAACGTCCTGACTTTC